The T cell receptor (beta chain) under discussion was sequenced for a study of T-cell memory formation after mild COVID-19. This clonotype showed up just a few times. Its specificity is not known. Points from the study as a whole: Some SARS-CoV-2-responding clones were already detected in memory before infection.

MiXCR, applied by TCRdb to the 5' RACE reads, yields one record per CDR3 protein. Counted here are 500,000 to 650,000 distinct CDR3 sequences, about a fifth occurring once; the ten biggest clones make up 7.5% to 9.5%. This CDR3 has 16 residues. The V and J ends lost 0 bases and 6 bases respectively, with 16 bases between them. Germline-derived CDR1 and CDR2 are KGHSH and LQKENI. The receptor was derived from an adult woman who had mild COVID-19 (a few samples of this study predate the infection). Cell type and time point are not known. V gene TRBV18 combines with J gene TRBJ2-3; D tentatively fits TRBD1 or TRBD2 (5 bases each). Specimen: PBMCs or a T cell subset sorted from them (not recorded which). The CDR3 DNA is TGTGCCAGCTCACCACCCCGCAGTGGGGGATTGGATACGCAGTATTTT. Translating it yields CASSPPRSGGLDTQYF.